This T cell receptor (beta chain) came from a study of control samples from healthy donors and cancer patients. Generated by immunoSEQ multiplex PCR, the TCRdb table keeps only in-frame clones and is missing some. The sample has about 98,000 clones; roughly four fifths are singletons. The CDR3 totals 14 residues. CDR1 and CDR2 from the germline V gene are SGHRS and YFSETQ. V was trimmed by 0 bases and J by 6 bases, leaving 9 bases between them. Sequencing was carried out using blood. The V gene is TRBV5-1, the J gene TRBJ2-2; maybe TRBD1 (6 bases). This receptor was obtained from a man aged 60 to 69 in good health. DNA for the CDR3: TGCGCCAGCAGCTTGGCAGGACAGCCCGGGGAGCTGTTTTTT. Encoded protein: CASSLAGQPGELFF.